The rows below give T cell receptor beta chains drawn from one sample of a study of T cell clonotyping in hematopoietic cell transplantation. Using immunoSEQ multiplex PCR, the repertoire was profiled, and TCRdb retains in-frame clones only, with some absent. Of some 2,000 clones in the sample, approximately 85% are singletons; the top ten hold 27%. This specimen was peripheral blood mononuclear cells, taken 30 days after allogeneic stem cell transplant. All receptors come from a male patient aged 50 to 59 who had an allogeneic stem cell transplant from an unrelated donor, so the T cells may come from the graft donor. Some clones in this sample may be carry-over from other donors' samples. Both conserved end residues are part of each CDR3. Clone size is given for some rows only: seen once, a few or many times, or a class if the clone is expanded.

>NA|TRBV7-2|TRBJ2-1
CASSLAVTSGRRNEQFF
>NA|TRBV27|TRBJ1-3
CASSLNDRAGNTIYF
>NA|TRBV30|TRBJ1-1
CAWSVLQEAFF
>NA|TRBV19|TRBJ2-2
CASSLGLVGELFF
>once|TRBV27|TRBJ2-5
CASSTGTGGAETQYF
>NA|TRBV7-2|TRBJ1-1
CASSKRPTTMNTEAFF
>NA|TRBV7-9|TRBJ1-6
CASSLLSSPLHF
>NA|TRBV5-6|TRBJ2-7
CASSPLPGPVTYEQYF
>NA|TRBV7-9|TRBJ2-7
CASSLAPGQIYEQYF
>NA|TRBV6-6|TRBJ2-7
CASRQMTGGYEQYF
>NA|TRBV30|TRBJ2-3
CAWRHEPDSENTDTQYF
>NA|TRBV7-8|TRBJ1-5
CASSINEGGLLNQPQHF
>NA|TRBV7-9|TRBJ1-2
CASSLALGVVDYGYTF
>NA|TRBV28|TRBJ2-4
CASSLGGTAKNIQYF
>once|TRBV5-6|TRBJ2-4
CASSGLAGRAKNIQYF
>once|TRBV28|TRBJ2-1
CASSAPGGLAGVNEQFF
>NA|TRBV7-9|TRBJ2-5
CASSLTNRGETQYF
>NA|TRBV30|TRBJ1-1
CAWSSNRDLAFF
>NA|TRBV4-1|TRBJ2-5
CASSQESLAGEETQYF
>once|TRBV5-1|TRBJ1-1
CASSLVGANTEAFF
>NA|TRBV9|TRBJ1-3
CASGTQPSGNTIYF
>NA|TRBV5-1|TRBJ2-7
CASSLEGTGFYEQYF
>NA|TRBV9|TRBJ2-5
CASSMGETQYF
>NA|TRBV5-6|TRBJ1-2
CASSSAGQEYLGYTF
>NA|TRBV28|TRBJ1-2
CASTPGVEYGYTF
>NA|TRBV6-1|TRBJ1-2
CASSEELAGANYGYTF
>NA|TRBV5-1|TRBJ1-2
CASSLSSSYGYTF
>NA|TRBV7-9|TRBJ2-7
CATAPGTSGFEQYF
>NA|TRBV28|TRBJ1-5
CASSHLPQGAWSNQPQHF
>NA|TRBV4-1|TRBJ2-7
CASSQREAGGYEQYF
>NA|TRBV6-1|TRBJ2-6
CASSDGDSGANVLTF
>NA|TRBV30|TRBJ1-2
CAWTGGGHGYTF
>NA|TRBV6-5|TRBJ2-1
CASRERNEQFF
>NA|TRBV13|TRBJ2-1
CASSLERYNEQFF
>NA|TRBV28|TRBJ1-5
CATGDNNQPQHF